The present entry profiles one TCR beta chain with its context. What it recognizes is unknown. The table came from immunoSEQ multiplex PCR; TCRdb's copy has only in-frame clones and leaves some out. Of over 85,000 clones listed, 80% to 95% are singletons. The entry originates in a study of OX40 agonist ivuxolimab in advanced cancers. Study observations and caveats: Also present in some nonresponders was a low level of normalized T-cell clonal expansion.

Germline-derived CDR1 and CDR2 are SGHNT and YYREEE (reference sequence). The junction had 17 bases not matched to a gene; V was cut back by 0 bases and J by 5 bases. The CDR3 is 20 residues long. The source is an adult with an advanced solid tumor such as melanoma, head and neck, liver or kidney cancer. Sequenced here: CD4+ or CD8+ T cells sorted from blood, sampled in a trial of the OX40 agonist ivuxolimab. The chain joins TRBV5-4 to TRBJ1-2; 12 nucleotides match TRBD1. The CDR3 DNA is TGTGCCAGCAGCTTGGGAAGAGGCTGGGGACAGGGGGCAGAGAGGTATGGCTACACCTTC. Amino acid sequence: CASSLGRGWGQGAERYGYTF. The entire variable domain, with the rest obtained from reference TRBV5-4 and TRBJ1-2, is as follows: ETGVTQSPTHLIKTRGQQVTLRCSSQSGHNTVSWYQQALGQGPQFIFQYYREEENGRGNFPPRFSGLQFPNYSSELNVNALELDDSALYLCASSLGRGWGQGAERYGYTFGSGTRLTVV.